Below, 4 T cell receptor beta chains from the same sample are listed, as sequenced in a study of cytomegalovirus exposure and HLA in healthy donors. Sequencing was performed with immunoSEQ multiplex PCR; in TCRdb, only in-frame clones are kept and a portion is missing. The profile shows roughly 150,000 clones, roughly nine tenths of them singletons. The sample comprised PBMCs. These receptors were obtained from a man aged 18 to 35 in good health and CMV-seropositive.

This clone was seen just once. This sequence joins TRBV19 and TRBJ2-6, with 10 positions matching TRBD1. Germline assignment: CDR1 LNHDA and CDR2 SQIVND (reference sequence). CDR3 length equals 18 residues. The V segment lost 8 bases and the J segment 0 bases; nucleotides outside the gene matches: 10. Written as DNA, the CDR3 is TGTGCCAGTGGATATAGGACAGGGGGTCCCTCTGGGGCCAACGTCCTGACTTTC. Translation gives CASGYRTGGPSGANVLTF.

This sequence joins TRBV10-3 and TRBJ1-1; D is perhaps TRBD1 (6 bases). Trimming removed 11 bases at V and 1 base at J, with 23 bases between. CDR3 length: 16 amino acids. The germline V gene has CDR1 ENHRY and CDR2 SYGVKD. In DNA, the CDR3 is TGTGCCTCCTCGTTGGTAGGGGGGGAGTGGAACACTGAAGCTTTCTTT. The encoded protein is CASSLVGGEWNTEAFF.

The V gene is TRBV7-3, the J gene TRBJ2-3, with D possibly matching TRBD2 (6 bases). V was clipped by 5 bases and J by 6 bases, with 24 bases between them. Looked up from germline, CDR1 is SGHTA and CDR2 is FQGTGA. The length of the CDR3 is 17 residues. The CDR3 nucleotides are TGTGCCAGCAGCCACTCAAACGGGACTTCACTAACGGATACGCAGTATTTT. Encoded protein: CASSHSNGTSLTDTQYF.

This sequence joins TRBV28 and TRBJ1-2, with a weak D call TRBD1 (5 bases). The germline CDR1 and CDR2 sequences are MDHEN and SYDVKM. The V and J ends lost 7 bases and 6 bases respectively, with 15 bases between them. The CDR3 has 13 residues. CDR3 DNA sequence: TGTGCCAGCACTCCGGGGGGGGAGGATGGCTACACCTTC. It translates to CASTPGGEDGYTF.